This T cell receptor (beta chain) was sequenced for a study of preoperative IRX-2 immunotherapy in early breast cancer. Assay: immunoSEQ multiplex PCR; the TCRdb copy retains only in-frame clones and omits some. The sample has approximately 96,000 clones, 70% to 90% seen once; the top ten hold under 2.5%. The CDR3 consists of 16 residues. Looked up from germline, CDR1 is SGHDN and CDR2 is FVKESK. V lost 4 bases to trimming and J lost 2 bases, with 18 bases between them. The sample's treatment: preoperative locoregional IRX-2 cytokine immunotherapy. The V call is TRBV14, the J call TRBJ2-7; D gene unclear. This receptor was taken from a human donor with breast cancer. The sample was tumor tissue, taken after IRX-2 immunotherapy. The CDR3 DNA reads as TGTGCCAGCAGCCCTCCGGGTACTACCAAAACCTACGAGCAGTACTTC. Translation: CASSPPGTTKTYEQYF.